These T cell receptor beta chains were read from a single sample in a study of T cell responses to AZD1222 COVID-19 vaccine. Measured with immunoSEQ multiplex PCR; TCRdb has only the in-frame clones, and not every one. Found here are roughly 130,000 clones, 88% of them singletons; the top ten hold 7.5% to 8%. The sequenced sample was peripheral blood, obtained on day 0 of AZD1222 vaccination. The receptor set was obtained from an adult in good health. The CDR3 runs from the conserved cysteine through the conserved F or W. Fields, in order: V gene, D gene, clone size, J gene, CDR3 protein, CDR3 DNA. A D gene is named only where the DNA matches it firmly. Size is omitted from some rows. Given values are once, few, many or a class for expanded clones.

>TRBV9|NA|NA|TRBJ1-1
CASSSQEGGTEAFF
TGTGCCAGCAGCTCCCAGGAGGGGGGCACTGAAGCTTTCTTT
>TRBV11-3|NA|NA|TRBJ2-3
CASSPPGEGRDTQYF
TGTGCCAGCAGTCCCCCGGGCGAGGGCCGAGATACGCAGTATTTT
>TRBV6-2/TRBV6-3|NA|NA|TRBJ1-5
CASSYSGWRLRVRNQPQHF
TGTGCCAGCAGTTACTCGGGATGGAGACTTAGAGTGAGGAATCAGCCCCAGCATTTT
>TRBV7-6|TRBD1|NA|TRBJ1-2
CASSLFTGQGLNGYTF
TGTGCCAGCAGCTTGTTTACGGGACAGGGGCTAAATGGCTACACCTTC
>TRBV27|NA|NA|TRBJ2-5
CASSLHGQETQYF
TGTGCCAGCAGTTTACACGGCCAAGAGACCCAGTACTTC
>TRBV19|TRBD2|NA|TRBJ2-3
CASRAQARGSTDTQYF
TGTGCCAGTAGAGCCCAGGCGCGGGGGAGCACAGATACGCAGTATTTT
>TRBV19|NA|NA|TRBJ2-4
CASSIVATVLAKNIQYF
TGTGCCAGTAGTATAGTAGCGACAGTTCTAGCCAAAAACATTCAGTACTTC
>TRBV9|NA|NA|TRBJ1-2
CASSERGDNLNYGYTF
TGTGCCAGCAGCGAGAGGGGGGACAACCTAAACTATGGCTACACCTTC
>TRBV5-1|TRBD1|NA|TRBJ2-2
CASSLDGTGGIAGELFF
TGCGCCAGCAGCTTGGATGGGACAGGGGGCATCGCCGGGGAGCTGTTTTTT
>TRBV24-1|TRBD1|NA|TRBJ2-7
CATKDRVDYEQYF
TGTGCCACCAAGGACAGGGTGGACTACGAGCAGTACTTC
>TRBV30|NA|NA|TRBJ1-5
CAWGEYSNQPQHF
TGTGCCTGGGGAGAGTATAGCAATCAGCCCCAGCATTTT
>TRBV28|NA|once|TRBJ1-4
CASSFSGGREKLFF
TGTGCCAGCAGTTTTAGCGGGGGGAGGGAAAAACTGTTTTTT
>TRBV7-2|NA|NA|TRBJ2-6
CASSLEVARSGANVLTF
TGTGCCAGCAGCTTAGAGGTAGCGAGGTCTGGGGCCAACGTCCTGACTTTC
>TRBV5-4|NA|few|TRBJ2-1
CASSLIHYNEQFF
TGTGCCAGCAGCTTGATTCATTACAATGAGCAGTTCTTC
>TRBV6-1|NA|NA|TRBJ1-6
CASSYMALNSPLHF
TGTGCCAGCAGTTATATGGCCCTGAATTCACCCCTCCACTTT
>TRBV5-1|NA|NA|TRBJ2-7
CASSSGTGTYEQYF
TGCGCCAGCAGCTCCGGGACGGGTACCTACGAGCAGTACTTC
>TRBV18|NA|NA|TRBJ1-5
CASSLPLVGQPQHF
TGTGCCAGCTCACTCCCGCTTGTTGGCCAGCCCCAGCATTTT
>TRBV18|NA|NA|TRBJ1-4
CASSLLTQRKDEKLFF
TGTGCCAGCTCACTCTTAACTCAGAGGAAGGATGAAAAACTGTTTTTT
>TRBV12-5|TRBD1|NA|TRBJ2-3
CASGGQGTDTQYF
TGTGCTAGTGGCGGACAGGGTACAGATACGCAGTATTTT
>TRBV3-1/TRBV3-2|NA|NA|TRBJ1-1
CASSQDQARAFTEAFF
TGTGCCAGCAGCCAAGATCAGGCCAGAGCCTTCACTGAAGCTTTCTTT
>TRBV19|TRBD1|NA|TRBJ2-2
CASSMGQAGTNTGELFF
TGTGCCAGTAGTATGGGACAGGCGGGGACGAACACCGGGGAGCTGTTTTTT
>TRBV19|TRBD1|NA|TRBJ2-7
CASSGGQGTYEQYF
TGTGCCAGTAGCGGCGGACAGGGTACCTACGAGCAGTACTTC
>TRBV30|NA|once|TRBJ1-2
CAWSVQLDYGYTF
TGTGCCTGGAGTGTACAGTTGGACTATGGCTACACCTTC
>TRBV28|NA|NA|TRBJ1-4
CASSLRIFGTTNEKLFF
TGTGCCAGCAGTTTACGCATTTTTGGGACAACTAATGAAAAACTGTTTTTT
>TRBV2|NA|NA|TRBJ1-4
CASGRGPNEKLFF
TGTGCCAGCGGGCGGGGGCCTAATGAAAAACTGTTTTTT
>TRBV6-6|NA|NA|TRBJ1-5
CASTDPHAGNQPQHF
TGTGCCAGCACCGACCCTCACGCAGGTAATCAGCCCCAGCATTTT
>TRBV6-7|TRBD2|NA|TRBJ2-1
CASSARTSGHGSSYNEQFF
TGTGCCAGCAGCGCCCGGACTAGCGGCCACGGTAGCTCCTACAATGAGCAGTTCTTC
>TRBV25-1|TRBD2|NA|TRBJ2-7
CASSNRGGNYEQYF
TGTGCCAGCAGTAACCGGGGGGGCAACTACGAGCAGTACTTC
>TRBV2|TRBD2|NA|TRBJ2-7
CASSRSLAGGSYEQYF
TGTGCCAGCAGCAGAAGCCTAGCGGGAGGTTCCTACGAGCAGTACTTC
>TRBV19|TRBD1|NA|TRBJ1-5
CASSIPTGGSNQPQHF
TGTGCCAGTAGTATCCCTACAGGGGGTAGCAATCAGCCCCAGCATTTT
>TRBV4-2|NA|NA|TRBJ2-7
CASSHGRNEQYF
TGTGCCAGCAGCCATGGGCGGAACGAGCAGTACTTC
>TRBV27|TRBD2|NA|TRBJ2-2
CASRRLAGGPNTGELFF
TGTGCCAGCAGAAGACTAGCGGGGGGTCCCAACACCGGGGAGCTGTTTTTT
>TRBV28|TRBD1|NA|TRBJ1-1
CASSLGDRANTEAFF
TGTGCCAGCAGTTTAGGGGACAGGGCGAACACTGAAGCTTTCTTT
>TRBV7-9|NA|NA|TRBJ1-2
CASSLGLRGWGTF
TGTGCCAGCAGCTTAGGTCTCCGGGGATGGGGAACCTTC
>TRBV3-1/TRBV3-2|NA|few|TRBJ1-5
CASSQGSVEGWGVRNQPQHF
TGTGCCAGCAGCCAAGGATCGGTTGAGGGTTGGGGGGTACGCAATCAGCCCCAGCATTTT
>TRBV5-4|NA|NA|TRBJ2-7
CASSLEQGDSYEQYF
TGTGCCAGCAGCTTGGAACAGGGAGACTCCTACGAGCAGTACTTC
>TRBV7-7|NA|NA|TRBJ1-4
CASSFMGGRRIWRATNEKLFF
TGTGCTAGCAGCTTTATGGGAGGACGACGCATCTGGCGAGCAACTAATGAAAAACTGTTTTTT
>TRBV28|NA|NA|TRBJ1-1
CASGFGGRGTEAFF
TGTGCCAGCGGGTTCGGGGGAAGGGGGACTGAAGCTTTCTTT
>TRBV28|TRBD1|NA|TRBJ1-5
CASRDRDWNGNQPQHF
TGTGCCAGCAGGGACAGGGATTGGAACGGCAATCAGCCCCAGCATTTT
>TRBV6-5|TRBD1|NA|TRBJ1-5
CASSYRQGQQPQHF
TGTGCCAGCAGTTACCGACAGGGGCAGCAGCCCCAGCATTTT
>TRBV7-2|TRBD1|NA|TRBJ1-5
CASSLRGLGNQPQHF
TGTGCCAGCAGCCTCAGGGGGCTTGGCAATCAGCCCCAGCATTTT
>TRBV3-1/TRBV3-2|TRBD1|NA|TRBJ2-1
CASSRGQGIYNEQFF
TGTGCCAGCAGCCGGGGACAGGGGATTTACAATGAGCAGTTCTTC
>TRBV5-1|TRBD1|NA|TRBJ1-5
CASSLGTGVNQPQHF
TGCGCCAGCAGCCTAGGTACAGGGGTCAATCAGCCCCAGCATTTT
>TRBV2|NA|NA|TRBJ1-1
CASSATGWDTEAFF
TGTGCCAGCAGCGCCACAGGGTGGGACACTGAAGCTTTCTTT
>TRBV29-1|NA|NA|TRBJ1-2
CSVPGRGYTF
TGCAGCGTTCCGGGGCGAGGCTACACCTTC
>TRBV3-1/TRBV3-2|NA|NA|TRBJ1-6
CASSQWPGDSPLHF
TGTGCCAGCAGCCAATGGCCAGGGGATTCACCCCTCCACTTT
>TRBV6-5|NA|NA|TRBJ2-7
CASSFRGYEQYF
TGTGCCAGCAGCTTTAGGGGTTACGAGCAGTACTTC
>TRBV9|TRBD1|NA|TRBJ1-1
CASSSRQGADEAFF
TGTGCCAGCAGCTCCCGACAGGGGGCGGATGAAGCTTTCTTT